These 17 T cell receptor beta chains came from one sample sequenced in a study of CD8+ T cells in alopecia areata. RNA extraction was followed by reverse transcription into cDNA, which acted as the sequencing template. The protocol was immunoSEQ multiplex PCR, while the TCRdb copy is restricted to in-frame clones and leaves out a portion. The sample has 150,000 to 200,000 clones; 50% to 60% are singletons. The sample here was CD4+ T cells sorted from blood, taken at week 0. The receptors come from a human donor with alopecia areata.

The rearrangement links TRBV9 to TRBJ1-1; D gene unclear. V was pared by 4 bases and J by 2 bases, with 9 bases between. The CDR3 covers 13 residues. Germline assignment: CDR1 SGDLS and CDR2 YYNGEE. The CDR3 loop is CASSHGLNTEAFF. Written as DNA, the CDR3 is TGTGCCAGCAGCCACGGACTAAACACTGAAGCTTTCTTT.

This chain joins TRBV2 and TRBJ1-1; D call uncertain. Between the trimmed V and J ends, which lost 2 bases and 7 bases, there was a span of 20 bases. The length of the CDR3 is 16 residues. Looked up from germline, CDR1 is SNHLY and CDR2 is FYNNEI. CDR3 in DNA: TGTGCCAGCAGTGAACCTTCGGGATCCTTGTCGGGTGAAGCTTTCTTT. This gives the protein CASSEPSGSLSGEAFF.

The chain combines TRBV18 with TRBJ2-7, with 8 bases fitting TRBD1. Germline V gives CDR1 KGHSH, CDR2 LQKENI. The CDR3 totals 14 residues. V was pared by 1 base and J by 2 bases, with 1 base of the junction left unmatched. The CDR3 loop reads CASSPQGQAYEQYF. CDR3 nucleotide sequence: TGTGCCAGCTCACCACAGGGACAGGCCTACGAGCAGTACTTC.

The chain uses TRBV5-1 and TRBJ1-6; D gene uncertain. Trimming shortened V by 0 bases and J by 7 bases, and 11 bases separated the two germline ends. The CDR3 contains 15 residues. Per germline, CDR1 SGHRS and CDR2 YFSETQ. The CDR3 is CASSLVGDLNSPLHF. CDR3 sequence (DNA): TGCGCCAGCAGCTTGGTCGGGGATCTCAATTCACCCCTCCACTTT.

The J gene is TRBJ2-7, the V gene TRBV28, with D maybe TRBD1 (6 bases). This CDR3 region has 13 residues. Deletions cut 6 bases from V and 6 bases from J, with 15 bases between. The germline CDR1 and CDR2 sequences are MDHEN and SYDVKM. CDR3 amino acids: CASRPTNRAEQYF. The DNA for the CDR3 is TGTGCCAGCAGACCCACCAACAGGGCCGAGCAGTACTTC.

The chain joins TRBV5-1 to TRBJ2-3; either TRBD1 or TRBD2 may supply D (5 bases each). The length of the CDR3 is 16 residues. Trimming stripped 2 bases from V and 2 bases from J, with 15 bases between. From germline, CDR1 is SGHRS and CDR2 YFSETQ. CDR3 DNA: TGCGCCAGCAGCTTAAAACCGGGACGGTCCACAGATACGCAGTATTTT. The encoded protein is CASSLKPGRSTDTQYF.

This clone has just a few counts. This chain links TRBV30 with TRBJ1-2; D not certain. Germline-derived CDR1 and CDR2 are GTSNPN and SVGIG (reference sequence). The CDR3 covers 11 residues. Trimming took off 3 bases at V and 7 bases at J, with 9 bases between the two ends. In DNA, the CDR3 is TGTGCCTGGAGATGGGATTCTGGCTACACCTTC. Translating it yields CAWRWDSGYTF.

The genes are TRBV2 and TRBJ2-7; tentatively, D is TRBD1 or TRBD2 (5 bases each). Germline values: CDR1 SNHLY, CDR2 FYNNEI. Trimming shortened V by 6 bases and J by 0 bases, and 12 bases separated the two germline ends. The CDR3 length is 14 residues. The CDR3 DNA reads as TGTGCCAGCAGGTTGCCAGGGAGCTCCTACGAGCAGTACTTC. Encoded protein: CASRLPGSSYEQYF.

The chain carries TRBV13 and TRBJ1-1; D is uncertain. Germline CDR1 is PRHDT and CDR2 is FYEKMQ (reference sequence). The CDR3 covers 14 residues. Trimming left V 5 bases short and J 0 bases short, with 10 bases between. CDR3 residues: CASSPSPVNTEAFF. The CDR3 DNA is TGTGCCAGCAGCCCATCTCCTGTGAACACTGAAGCTTTCTTT. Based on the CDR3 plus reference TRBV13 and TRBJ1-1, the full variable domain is AAGVIQSPRHLIKEKRETATLKCYPIPRHDTVYWYQQGPGQDPQFLISFYEKMQSDKGSIPDRFSAQQFSDYHSELNMSSLELGDSALYFCASSPSPVNTEAFFGQGTRLTVV.

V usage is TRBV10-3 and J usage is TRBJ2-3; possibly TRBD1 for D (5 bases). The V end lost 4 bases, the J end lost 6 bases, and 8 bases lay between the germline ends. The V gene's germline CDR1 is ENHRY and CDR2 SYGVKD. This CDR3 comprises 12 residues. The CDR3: CAISGWGDTQYF. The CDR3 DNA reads TGTGCCATCAGTGGATGGGGCGATACGCAGTATTTT.

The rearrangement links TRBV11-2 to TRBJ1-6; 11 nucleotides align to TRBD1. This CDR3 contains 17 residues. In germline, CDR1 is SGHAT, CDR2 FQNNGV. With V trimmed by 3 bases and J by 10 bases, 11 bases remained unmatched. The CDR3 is CASSFLGQGGGTSPLHF. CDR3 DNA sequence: TGTGCCAGCAGCTTTCTGGGACAGGGGGGGGGAACATCACCCCTCCACTTT. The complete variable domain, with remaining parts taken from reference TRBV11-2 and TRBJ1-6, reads EAGVAQSPRYKIIEKRQSVAFWCNPISGHATLYWYQQILGQGPKLLIQFQNNGVVDDSQLPKDRFSAERLKGVDSTLKIQPAKLEDSAVYLCASSFLGQGGGTSPLHFGNGTRLTVT.

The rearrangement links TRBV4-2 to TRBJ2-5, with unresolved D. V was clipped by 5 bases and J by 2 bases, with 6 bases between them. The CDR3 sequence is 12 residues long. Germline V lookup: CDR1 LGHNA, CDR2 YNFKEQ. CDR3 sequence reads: CASSAQQETQYF. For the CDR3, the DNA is TGTGCCAGCAGCGCACAGCAAGAGACCCAGTACTTC.

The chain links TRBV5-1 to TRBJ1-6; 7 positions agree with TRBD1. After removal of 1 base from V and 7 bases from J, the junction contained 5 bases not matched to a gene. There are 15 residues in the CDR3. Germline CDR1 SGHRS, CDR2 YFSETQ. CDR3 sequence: CASSLMDRNNSPLHF. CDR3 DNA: TGCGCCAGCAGCTTGATGGACAGGAACAATTCACCCCTCCACTTT. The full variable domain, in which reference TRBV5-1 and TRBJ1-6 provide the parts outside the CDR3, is KAGVTQTPRYLIKTRGQQVTLSCSPISGHRSVSWYQQTPGQGLQFLFEYFSETQRNKGNFPGRFSGRQFSNSRSEMNVSTLELGDSALYLCASSLMDRNNSPLHFGNGTRLTVT.

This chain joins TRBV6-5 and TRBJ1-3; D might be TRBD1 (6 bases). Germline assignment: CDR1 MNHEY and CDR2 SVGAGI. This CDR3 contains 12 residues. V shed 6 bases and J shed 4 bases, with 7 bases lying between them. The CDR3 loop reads CASSTGGNTIYF. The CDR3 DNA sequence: TGTGCCAGCAGCACAGGGGGAAACACCATATATTTT.

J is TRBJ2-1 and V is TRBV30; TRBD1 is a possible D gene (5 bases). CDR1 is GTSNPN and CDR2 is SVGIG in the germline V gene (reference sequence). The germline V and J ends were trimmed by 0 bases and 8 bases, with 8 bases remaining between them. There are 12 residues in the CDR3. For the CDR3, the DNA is TGTGCCTGGAGTGTGCAGGGCCATGAGCAGTTCTTC. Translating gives CAWSVQGHEQFF.

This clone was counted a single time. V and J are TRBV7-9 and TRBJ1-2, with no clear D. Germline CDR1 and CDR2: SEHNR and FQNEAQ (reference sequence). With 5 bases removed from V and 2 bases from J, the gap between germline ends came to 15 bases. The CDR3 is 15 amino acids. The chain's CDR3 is CASSRPGLANYGYTF. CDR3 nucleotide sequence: TGTGCCAGCAGCCGACCTGGACTCGCCAACTATGGCTACACCTTC.

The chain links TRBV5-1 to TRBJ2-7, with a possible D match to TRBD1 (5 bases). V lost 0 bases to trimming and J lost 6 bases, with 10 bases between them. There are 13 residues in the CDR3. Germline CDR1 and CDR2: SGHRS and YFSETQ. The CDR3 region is CASSLGQGSEQYF. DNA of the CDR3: TGCGCCAGCAGCTTGGGGCAGGGCAGCGAGCAGTACTTC.